This TCR beta chain was documented in a study of T cells in tumors after PD-1 blockade. Across the whole study: Some patients also took daily vismodegib 150 mg during anti-PD-1 treatment. Tumor samples averaged about 26,000 templates (range roughly 550-100,000) and 5,000 to 6,500 unique clonotypes.

Input was roughly 616 ng to 6,004 ng of genomic DNA from tumor or blood. The CDR3 is 14 amino acids. The germline CDR1 and CDR2 sequences are SGDLS and YYNGEE. V was clipped by 0 bases and J by 6 bases, with 13 bases between them. The method was immunoSEQ multiplex PCR; TCRdb's version includes in-frame clones alone and lacks a portion of them. The sample lists some 11,000 clones; roughly 69% were seen once. Whole-study findings and limits: After therapy, most expanded exhausted CD8+ clones were absent pre-treatment, suggesting clonal replacement.

By sample share, this clone is medium-sized. Its antigen is still unknown. Sequenced material: tumor tissue, taken before anti-PD-1 treatment. The chain uses TRBV9 and TRBJ2-7, with a weak D call TRBD2 (6 bases). The sequence was obtained from a human donor with basal cell carcinoma. As DNA, the CDR3 is TGTGCCAGCAGCGTAGTGGAGGGGACGGGCGAGCAGTACTTC. Its protein is CASSVVEGTGEQYF. Filled out from reference TRBV9 and TRBJ2-7, the complete variable domain reads DSGVTQTPKHLITATGQRVTLRCSPRSGDLSVYWYQQSLDQGLQFLIQYYNGEERAKGNILERFSAQQFPDLHSELNLSSLELGDSALYFCASSVVEGTGEQYFGPGTRLTVT.